This is a list of T cell receptor beta chains from one sample in a study of T cells in Graves' hyperthyroidism and ophthalmopathy. TCRdb processed the multiplex PCR reads anew with MiXCR; each CDR3 protein has one entry. Of 250,000 to 350,000 distinct CDR3 sequences in the sample, about 20% were seen once. What was sequenced was blood. These receptors came from a man aged 30-40 years with Graves' ophthalmopathy. Each CDR3 is given with its conserved first and last residue. The D gene is left open where the match is weak. Rows give clone size only sometimes, using once, few, many, or a class for an expanded clone.

clone size,J gene,V gene,D gene,CDR3 protein,CDR3 DNA
.,TRBJ1-2,TRBV6-1,.,CASRQDSYGYTF,TGTGCCAGCAGGCAGGACAGCTATGGCTACACCTTC
.,TRBJ2-1,TRBV28,TRBD2,CASSLWLSGRGEQFF,TGTGCCAGCAGTTTATGGCTAAGCGGGAGAGGTGAGCAGTTCTTC
.,TRBJ2-6,TRBV18,.,CASSSYSGANVLTF,TGTGCCAGCAGCTCCTACTCTGGGGCCAACGTCCTGACTTTC
.,TRBJ2-1,TRBV7-2,TRBD2,CASSVSGTTYNEQFF,TGTGCCAGCAGCGTGTCCGGGACTACTTACAATGAGCAGTTCTTC
.,TRBJ2-5,TRBV5-1,.,CASSLEAIETQYF,TGCGCCAGCAGCTTGGAGGCTATTGAGACCCAGTACTTC
many,TRBJ2-6,TRBV15,TRBD1,CATSRVGQAFTGANVLTF,TGTGCCACCAGCAGAGTGGGACAGGCCTTTACTGGGGCCAACGTCCTGACTTTC
few,TRBJ1-1,TRBV20-1,TRBD1,CSAPQGARMNTEAFF,TGCAGTGCTCCACAGGGGGCGCGCATGAACACTGAAGCTTTCTTT
many,TRBJ2-3,TRBV6-2/TRBV6-3,.,CASRRGSTDTQYF,TGTGCCAGCAGGAGGGGAAGCACAGATACGCAGTATTTT
.,TRBJ2-7,TRBV27,TRBD2,CASSPSPAGVNEQYF,TGTGCCAGCAGTCCCTCCCCGGCGGGAGTAAACGAGCAGTACTTC
few,TRBJ1-6,TRBV27,.,CASQGRSSYNSPLHF,TGTGCCAGCCAGGGAAGAAGCTCCTATAATTCACCCCTCCACTTT
few,TRBJ1-1,TRBV29-1,.,CSVEGFGGAGVVAFF,TGCAGCGTTGAAGGGTTTGGGGGCGCGGGCGTTGTTGCTTTCTTT
.,TRBJ1-1,TRBV7-3,TRBD1,CASSPQTGLVTEAFF,TGTGCCAGCAGCCCCCAGACAGGGTTGGTCACTGAAGCTTTCTTT
many,TRBJ1-1,TRBV6-1,TRBD1,CASSEATGGRPTEAFF,TGTGCCAGCAGTGAGGCGACAGGGGGGCGCCCCACTGAAGCTTTCTTT
.,TRBJ2-3,TRBV28,.,CATADSTDTQYF,TGTGCCACAGCGGACAGCACAGATACGCAGTATTTT
few,TRBJ1-1,TRBV5-1,TRBD1,CATRTGQNMNTEAFF,TGCGCCACCCGGACAGGACAGAATATGAACACTGAAGCTTTCTTT
.,TRBJ2-1,TRBV12-3/TRBV12-4,TRBD2,CASSTSGGDYNEQFF,TGTGCCAGCAGTACGAGCGGGGGGGACTACAATGAGCAGTTCTTC
.,TRBJ1-2,TRBV7-2,.,CASSPLSYLVYGYTF,TGTGCCAGCAGCCCCCTGTCTTATCTCGTCTATGGCTACACCTTC
.,TRBJ1-5,TRBV2,.,CASSEAQGYSNRPQHF,TGTGCCAGCAGTGAAGCGCAAGGGTATAGCAATCGGCCCCAGCATTTT
few,TRBJ2-5,TRBV3-1,.,CASSLWLETQYF,TGTGCCAGCAGCCTTTGGTTGGAGACCCAGTACTTC
.,TRBJ1-4,TRBV14,.,CASSQDASTNEKLFF,TGTGCCAGCAGCCAAGACGCCTCAACTAATGAAAAACTGTTTTTT
few,TRBJ2-3,TRBV24-1,.,CATSERRSRTDTQYF,TGTGCCACCAGCGAAAGGCGGAGTCGCACAGATACGCAGTATTTT
once,TRBJ2-7,TRBV12-5,.,CASSLGARAEQYF,TGTGCTAGCTCCCTAGGGGCGCGAGCGGAGCAGTACTTC
.,TRBJ2-3,TRBV20-1,.,CSAARDTQYF,TGCAGTGCGGCGAGGGATACGCAGTATTTT
many,TRBJ2-2,TRBV12-3/TRBV12-4,TRBD2,CASRRLAGGPAGELFF,TGTGCCAGCAGGAGACTAGCGGGAGGGCCGGCCGGGGAGCTGTTTTTT
.,TRBJ2-1,TRBV5-1,TRBD1,CASSITGGNYNEQFF,TGCGCCAGCAGCATTACAGGGGGAAACTACAATGAGCAGTTCTTC
.,TRBJ1-1,TRBV27,TRBD1,CASSKGQGPTEAFF,TGTGCCAGCAGTAAGGGACAGGGACCCACTGAAGCTTTCTTT
many,TRBJ2-7,TRBV11-2,TRBD2,CASSLGAGGPYEQYF,TGTGCCAGCAGCTTAGGTGCGGGAGGGCCCTACGAGCAGTACTTC
.,TRBJ2-2,TRBV29-1,TRBD2,CSVDGLAGYTGELFF,TGCAGCGTTGATGGACTAGCGGGGTACACCGGGGAGCTGTTTTTT
.,TRBJ2-3,TRBV7-2,.,CASRRQETRADTQYF,TGTGCCAGCAGACGTCAAGAAACAAGAGCAGATACGCAGTATTTT
many,TRBJ1-5,TRBV27,.,CASSLSPPGGSNQPQHF,TGTGCCAGCAGTTTAAGTCCTCCCGGGGGTAGCAATCAGCCCCAGCATTTT
few,TRBJ2-1,TRBV7-3,.,CASSAVEWHEQFF,TGTGCCAGCAGCGCCGTGGAATGGCATGAGCAGTTCTTC
.,TRBJ1-4,TRBV7-9,TRBD1,CASSRTGQVDNEKLFF,TGTGCCAGCAGCCGGACCGGACAGGTCGATAATGAAAAACTGTTTTTT
.,TRBJ1-4,TRBV6-1,.,CASSEGREGEKLFF,TGTGCCAGCAGTGAAGGCCGGGAGGGTGAAAAACTGTTTTTT
few,TRBJ2-3,TRBV7-7,TRBD1,CASSPGQGTFGTDTQYF,TGTGCTAGCAGCCCCGGACAGGGGACATTTGGCACAGATACGCAGTATTTT
.,TRBJ2-7,TRBV11-2,TRBD1,CASSRSGTGGHYEQYF,TGTGCCAGCAGCAGATCCGGGACAGGGGGCCACTACGAGCAGTACTTC
many,TRBJ2-2,TRBV7-2,.,CASTLSRNTGELFF,TGTGCCAGCACCCTATCTCGGAACACCGGGGAGCTGTTTTTT
many,TRBJ2-7,TRBV18,.,CASSPPATNNEQYF,TGTGCCAGCTCACCACCGGCGACAAACAACGAGCAGTACTTC
.,TRBJ2-6,TRBV30,.,CAWSVGVRGANVLTF,TGTGCCTGGAGTGTGGGGGTGAGGGGGGCCAACGTCCTGACTTTC
.,TRBJ2-1,TRBV7-6,.,CASSLVGYGFNEQFF,TGTGCCAGCAGCTTAGTGGGGTACGGATTCAATGAGCAGTTCTTC
.,TRBJ2-3,TRBV7-2,TRBD2,CARSSRTSGSTDTQYF,TGTGCCCGCAGCTCCCGGACTAGCGGGAGCACAGATACGCAGTATTTT
.,TRBJ1-1,TRBV12-5,.,CASGLVVGGSEAFF,TGTGCTAGTGGTTTGGTTGTAGGAGGGTCTGAAGCTTTCTTT
.,TRBJ1-2,TRBV6-5,.,CASSYGGTFYGYTF,TGTGCCAGCAGTTACGGGGGGACGTTCTATGGCTACACCTTC
many,TRBJ2-1,TRBV30,.,CAWARGGIYEQFF,TGTGCCTGGGCCCGTGGCGGGATATATGAGCAGTTCTTC
many,TRBJ2-1,TRBV11-2,TRBD1,CASKRDRASYEQFF,TGTGCCAGCAAACGGGACAGGGCCTCCTATGAGCAGTTCTTC
.,TRBJ2-1,TRBV11-1,TRBD1,CASSPGQGTSYNEQFF,TGTGCCAGCAGCCCGGGACAGGGAACTTCCTACAATGAGCAGTTCTTC